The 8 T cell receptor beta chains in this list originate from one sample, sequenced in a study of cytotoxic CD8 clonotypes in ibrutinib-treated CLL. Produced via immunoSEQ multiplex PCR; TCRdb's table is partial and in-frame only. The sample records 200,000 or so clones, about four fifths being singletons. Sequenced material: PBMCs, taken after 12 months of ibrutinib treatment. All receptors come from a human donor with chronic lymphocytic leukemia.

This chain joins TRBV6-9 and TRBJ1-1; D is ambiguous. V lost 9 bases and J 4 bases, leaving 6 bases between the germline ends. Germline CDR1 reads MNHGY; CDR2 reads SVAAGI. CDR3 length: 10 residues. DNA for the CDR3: TGTGCCAGGGAGGGCACTGAAGCTTTCTTT. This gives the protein CAREGTEAFF.

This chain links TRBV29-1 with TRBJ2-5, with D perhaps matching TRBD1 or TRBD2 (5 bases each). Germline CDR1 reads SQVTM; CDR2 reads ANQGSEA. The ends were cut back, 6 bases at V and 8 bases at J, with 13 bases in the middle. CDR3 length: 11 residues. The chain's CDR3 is CSVRLGDTQYF. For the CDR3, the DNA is TGCAGCGTGCGGTTGGGGGATACCCAGTACTTC.

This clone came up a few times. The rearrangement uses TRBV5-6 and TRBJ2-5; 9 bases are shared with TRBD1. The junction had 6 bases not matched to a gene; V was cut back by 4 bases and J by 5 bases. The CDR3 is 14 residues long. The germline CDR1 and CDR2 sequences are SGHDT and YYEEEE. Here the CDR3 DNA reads TGTGCCAGCAGCAAACAGGGGGCTGGGGAGACCCAGTACTTC. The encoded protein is CASSKQGAGETQYF.

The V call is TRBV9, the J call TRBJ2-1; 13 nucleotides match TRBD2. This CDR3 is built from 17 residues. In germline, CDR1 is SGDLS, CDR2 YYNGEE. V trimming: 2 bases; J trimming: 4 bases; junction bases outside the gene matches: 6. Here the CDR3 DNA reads TGTGCCAGCAGCGTCGGGACTAGCGGGACGGGGTACAATGAGCAGTTCTTC. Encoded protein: CASSVGTSGTGYNEQFF.

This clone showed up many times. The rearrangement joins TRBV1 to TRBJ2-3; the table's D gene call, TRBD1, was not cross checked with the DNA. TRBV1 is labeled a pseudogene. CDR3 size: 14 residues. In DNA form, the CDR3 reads TGCACTCCTCACAGGGGTGGGGGCACAGATACGCAGTATTTT. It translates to CTPHRGGGTDTQYF.

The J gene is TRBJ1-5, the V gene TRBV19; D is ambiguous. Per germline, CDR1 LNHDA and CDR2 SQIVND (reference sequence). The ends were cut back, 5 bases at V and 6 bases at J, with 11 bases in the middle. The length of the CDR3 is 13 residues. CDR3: CASSPNEVQPQHF. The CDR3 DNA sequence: TGTGCCAGTAGTCCAAATGAGGTTCAGCCCCAGCATTTT.

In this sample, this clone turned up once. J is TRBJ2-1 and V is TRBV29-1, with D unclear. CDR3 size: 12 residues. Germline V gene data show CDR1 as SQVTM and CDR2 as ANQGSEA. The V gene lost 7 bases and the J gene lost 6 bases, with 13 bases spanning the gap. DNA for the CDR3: TGCAGCGCCACCGGCTATGCCAATGAGCAGTTCTTC. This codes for CSATGYANEQFF.

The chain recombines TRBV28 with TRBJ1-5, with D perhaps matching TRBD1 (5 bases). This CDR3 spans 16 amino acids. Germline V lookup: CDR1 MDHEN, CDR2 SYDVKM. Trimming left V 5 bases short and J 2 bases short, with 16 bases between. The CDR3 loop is CASSPSHGAGNQPQHF. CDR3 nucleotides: TGTGCCAGCAGTCCTTCTCATGGGGCAGGCAATCAGCCCCAGCATTTT.